This entry is about one T cell receptor beta chain. At least ten counts were recorded for this clonotype. Its binding antigen is unknown. No base-level quality is on record; no much larger clone is a single base apart. These data belong to a study of blood T cells in healthy people across ages (dated by TCRdb to the mid-2010s). About the study as a whole: In model experiments, roughly one uniquely barcoded TCR beta cDNA molecule per two T cells was captured by template switching. Using deep sequencing normalized with unique cDNA molecular identifiers, the study measured how TCR beta repertoire diversity changes with age. The donors were split into four age groups: young (average around 15 years), middle-aged (roughly 39), aged (roughly 60) and long-lived (approximately 89). To avoid experimental bias, donors of different ages were distributed randomly across sequencing lanes. Using the same blood draw, the study looked at two additional independent replicas of 1 million unique cDNA reads for two donors, one aged 18 to 29 and the other aged 80 or older. On the study overall, not on this receptor specifically: The CMV infection status of donors was not known, potentially confounding age-related changes in expanded clonotypes. Estimates of total diversity based on one million sequenced T cells were regarded as lower bounds and as underestimates. There was a strong correlation between observed TCR beta diversity and the percentage of naive T cells measured by flow cytometry. Compared with the aged group, the long-lived group had more naive CD4+ T cells, fewer expanded clones and increased TCR diversity, a pattern suggesting age selection. Observed TCR beta diversity per million T cells fell roughly linearly with age, and a significant reduction was already apparent by age about 38. Because profiling used bulk unsorted PBMCs, naive and antigen-experienced compartments could not be compared conclusively.

CDR1 and CDR2, looked up from the germline V gene, are SGHTA and FQGNSA. The cysteine opens and the phenylalanine closes a CDR3 of 13 amino acids. Only the CDR3 part of the read is kept: 39 bases, read in frame from the first base. V is shortened by 5 bases, J by 6 bases, and the region joining them spans 14 bases. The receptor library was made with 5' RACE. Instrument used: Illumina HiSeq 2500. A second roughly 7 to 12 cycle PCR used a sample-barcoded 5' primer and a J-beta primer mix. A unique molecular identifier was introduced onto each TCR beta cDNA molecule by a template-switch 5' adaptor carrying 12 random nucleotides. At least 2.5 million CDR3-containing paired-end reads were obtained from each sample. All of the RNA was converted into first-strand cDNA using the Mint cDNA synthesis kit, with a TRBC-specific oligonucleotide serving as the primer. Following uracil-DNA glycosylase treatment, a first 18-cycle PCR with universal primers M1SS and BC2_uni_R was performed on all cDNA. Per the authors' processing: Normalization of each sample was performed by random selection of 1 million high-quality reads, each carrying a distinct molecular identifier. Reads with shared molecular identifiers were discarded instead of being binned into consensus sequences. MiTCR, run with a Q25 quality threshold and the strictest error-elimination algorithm, handled CDR3 identification, clonotype clustering and error correction. A nonparametric unseen species model with Euler transformation was used to estimate lower-bound total TCR beta diversity. Through fastp at Q25 and MiXCR, TCRdb rebuilt clones from the public reads, retaining in-frame beta chains. For every CDR3 protein sequence, its rows merge into one entry that carries the most common genes and DNA. The authors' filters were not applied to this entry. Present in this sample are around 870,000 distinct CDR3 sequences, about 30% of which were seen just once. In total, the top ten clones hold approximately 15% of the sample.

The 39 donors, aged 6 to 90 years, were systemically healthy Caucasian individuals from Russia. Each donor gave ten milliliters of peripheral blood, collected into EDTA-treated Vacutainer tubes. Ficoll-Paque density-gradient centrifugation was used to isolate PBMCs, with at least 7 million per sample. Total RNA was extracted from PBMCs with Trizol reagent, with at least 6 micrograms obtained per sample. For every donor, flow cytometry on a PBMC aliquot measured the percentage of naive CD45RAhigh/CD27high T cells. The sequence was obtained from a woman of 80 years or more in good health. The chain uses TRBV7-2 and TRBJ2-7, with an unclear D gene assignment. Material for sequencing was blood. CDR3 sequence: CASSLLRASEQYF. The DNA sequence is given as TGTGCCAGCAGCCTCCTCCGGGCCTCCGAGCAGTACTTC.